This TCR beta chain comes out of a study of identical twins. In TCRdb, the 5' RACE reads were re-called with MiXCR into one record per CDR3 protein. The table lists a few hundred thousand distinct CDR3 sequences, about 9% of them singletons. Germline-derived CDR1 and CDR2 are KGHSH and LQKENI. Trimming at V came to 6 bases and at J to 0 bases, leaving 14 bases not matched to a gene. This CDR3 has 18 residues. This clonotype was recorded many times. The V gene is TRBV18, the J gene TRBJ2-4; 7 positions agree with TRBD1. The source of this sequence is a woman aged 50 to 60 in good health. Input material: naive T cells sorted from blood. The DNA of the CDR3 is TGTGCCAGCTCCCCGGGACAGTCGAAATCACTAGCCAAAAACATTCAGTACTTC. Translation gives CASSPGQSKSLAKNIQYF.